Listed below are T cell receptor beta chains from one sample, sequenced in a study of cytomegalovirus exposure and HLA in healthy donors. Produced via immunoSEQ multiplex PCR; TCRdb's table is partial and in-frame only. The sample consists of some 190,000 clones, around 80% of them appearing once. The sample consisted of PBMCs. Receptors originate from a woman under 40 in good health and CMV-seropositive. Both conserved end residues are trimmed from each CDR3. The order of the fields is V gene, CDR3 protein.

TRBV4-2 | ASSQGQGLGYT
TRBV5-4 | ASGTSGYNEQF
TRBV28 | ASSPDRGSEKLF
TRBV5-6 | ASSRGPTSEQF
TRBV18 | ASSPGGAADYGYT
TRBV6-5 | ASSLGLAGGYEQY
TRBV30 | AWSSNQGAYLGIVLERTQY
TRBV2 | ASSNFLALNEKLF
TRBV4-3 | ASSQDAGRFYGYT
TRBV29-1 | SIEPRNEQF
TRBV7-6 | ASSLTRYNEQF